This entry is about one T cell receptor (beta chain). It has no known antigen specificity. No much larger clone is present one base from it, and per-base qualities are unavailable. This specimen belongs to a study of Ad26.COV2.S vaccination and SARS-CoV-2 variants (dated by TCRdb to 2020 to 2023). Study-wide context: Vaccine-arm donors were drawn from COV1001, a multicentre, randomized, double-blind, placebo-controlled phase I-IIa trial of Ad26.COV2.S in healthy adults. Ad26.COV2.S was given intramuscularly at 5x10^10 or 1x10^11 viral particles, as a single shot or as two shots 56 days apart. Sequencing of the TCRbeta repertoire served to evaluate the specificity and breadth of SARS-CoV-2-reactive T cell receptors following Ad26.COV2.S vaccination. A total of approximately 32 samples were included in the TCR-sequenced set, comprising around 19 Ad26.COV2.S vaccine recipients, 5 placebo recipients and 8 SARS-CoV-2 convalescent individuals. Trial participants were randomized into five groups of five: low-dose or high-dose Ad26.COV2.S given once or twice, or placebo on both occasions. Investigators did not know the trial group allocation while performing experiments and assessing outcomes. On the study overall, not on this receptor specifically: It was noted by the authors that total T cell responses may have been underestimated by the TCR breadth and depth analyses. Comparing responses between vaccine doses or regimens was not something the study was powered to do. After vaccination, spike-specific CD8+ and CD4+ T cell responses were reported to show substantial breadth. Ad26.COV2.S recipients had higher spike-specific TCR breadth than placebo recipients (P = 0.0014). Vaccine and placebo recipients had similar non-spike TCR breadth, a finding consistent with the vaccine containing only spike.

The immunoSEQ Assay was used to sequence TCRbeta CDR3 regions. After extraction, genomic DNA underwent amplification by bias-controlled multiplex PCR, followed by high-throughput sequencing. Under the source paper's analysis protocol: Collapsing and filtering of sequences were performed to quantify the absolute abundance of each unique TCRbeta CDR3 region. T cell fraction was estimated by normalization of TCRbeta template counts to usable DNA, with usable DNA being measured through amplification of reference genes present in all nucleated cells. Repertoire TCRs were annotated as SARS-CoV-2-specific when V gene, CDR3 amino acid sequence and J gene were exactly matched to a known reactive TCR set. The reference SARS-CoV-2 TCR set came from MIRA and was filtered for enrichment in COVID-19-positive ImmuneCODE repertoires, removing public or cross-reactive TCRs. Using the MIRA antigens, annotated TCRs were further analysed by specific ORF or by position within an ORF. Breadth was defined as annotated unique rearrangements over total unique productive rearrangements; depth was the summed frequency of those rearrangements. Two-sided Wilcoxon rank-sum tests were used to compare TCR breadth between groups. The clones in this table, taken by TCRdb from immuneACCESS, are in-frame only. Not every clone is retained; where verified, under half of the shortfall comes from an unresolved V gene, and the cause of the rest is unknown. The DNA was the basis for D and trimming; V, J and clone size are from that table. The sample has a few hundred thousand clones on record, around 85% of them singletons. Together, the top ten hold roughly 3% of the sample.

The treatment or condition label here, explained by the study, means: some 19 received Ad26.COV2.S at low or high dose, single or two shots; several received placebo; per-sample allocation not given. Repertoires of vaccine and placebo recipients were sequenced from samples collected on day 63 after the first injection. In Cohort 1b, some 25 adults aged 18-55 years were enrolled at a single site in Boston, USA, between 29 July and 7 August 2020. Ad26.COV2.S consisted of a replication-incompetent adenovirus type 26 vector by which a prefusion-stabilized SARS-CoV-2 spike protein from the original Wuhan strain was expressed. The CDR3 spans 13 residues, from the cysteine through the phenylalanine. Left in the record is the CDR3 DNA by itself, 39 bases read in frame from the first base. Between the V and J ends, shortened by 4 bases and 6 bases respectively, the junction contains 9 bases. The germline V gene specifies SGHTA as CDR1 and FQGNSA as CDR2.

The sequenced sample was peripheral blood, obtained in a trial of Ad26.COV2.S vaccine versus placebo. This TCR was sampled from a person aged 18-65 years who received the Ad26.COV2.S COVID-19 vaccine or a placebo. This receptor chain uses TRBV7-2 and TRBJ2-2, with no D gene named confidently. The CDR3 is CASSSRRSGELFF. Here is the DNA: TGTGCCAGCAGCTCACGAAGATCCGGGGAGCTGTTTTTT.